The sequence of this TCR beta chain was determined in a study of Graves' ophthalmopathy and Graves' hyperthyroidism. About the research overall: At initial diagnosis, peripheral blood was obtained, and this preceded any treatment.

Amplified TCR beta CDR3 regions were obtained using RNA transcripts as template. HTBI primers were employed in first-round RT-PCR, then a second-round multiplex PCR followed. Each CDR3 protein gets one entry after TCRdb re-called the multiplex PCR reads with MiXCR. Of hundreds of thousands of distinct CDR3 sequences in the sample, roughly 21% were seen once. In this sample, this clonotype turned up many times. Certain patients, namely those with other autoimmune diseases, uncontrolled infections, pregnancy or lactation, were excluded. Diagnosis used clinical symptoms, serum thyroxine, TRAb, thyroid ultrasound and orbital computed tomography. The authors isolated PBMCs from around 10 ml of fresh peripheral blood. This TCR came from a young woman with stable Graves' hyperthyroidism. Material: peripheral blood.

For the CDR3, the DNA is TGTGCCAGTAGTATAGTCCGAAGCGGGACCCCCTACGAGCAGTACTTC. The encoded protein is CASSIVRSGTPYEQYF. V usage is TRBV19 and J usage is TRBJ2-7; 7 nucleotides align to TRBD2. Germline V gene data show CDR1 as LNHDA and CDR2 as SQIVND (reference sequence). This CDR3 comprises 16 residues. V lost 1 base and J lost 2; bases outside the gene matches: 8.